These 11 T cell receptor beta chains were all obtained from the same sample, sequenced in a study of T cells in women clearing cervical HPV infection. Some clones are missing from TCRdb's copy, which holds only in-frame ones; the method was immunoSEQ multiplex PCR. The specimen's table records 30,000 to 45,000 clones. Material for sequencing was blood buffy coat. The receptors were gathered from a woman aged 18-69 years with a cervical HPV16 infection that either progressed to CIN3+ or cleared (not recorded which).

The sequenced part of the CDR3 DNA is TGTGCCAGCAGTACCAGCGGGACAGGGGGAGATACG. It yields the protein CASSTSGTGGDT. The full CDR3 sequence reads CASSTSGTGGDTQYF. V is TRBV7-9 and J is TRBJ2-3; 11 bases are a match to TRBD1. The read falls 3 residues short of the CDR3 end, and the missing part is taken from the germline J gene. V was pared by 6 bases and J by 5 bases, with 7 bases of the junction left unmatched. Germline V gene lookup returns CDR1 SEHNR and CDR2 FQNEAQ (reference sequence). The CDR3 sequence is 15 residues long.

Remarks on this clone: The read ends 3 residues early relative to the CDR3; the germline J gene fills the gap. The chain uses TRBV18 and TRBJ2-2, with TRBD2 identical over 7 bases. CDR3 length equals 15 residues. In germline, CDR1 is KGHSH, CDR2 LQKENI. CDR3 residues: CASSFRGEGDSPLFF. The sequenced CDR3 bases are TGTGCCAGCTCATTCCGGGGGGAGGGAGATTCACCG.

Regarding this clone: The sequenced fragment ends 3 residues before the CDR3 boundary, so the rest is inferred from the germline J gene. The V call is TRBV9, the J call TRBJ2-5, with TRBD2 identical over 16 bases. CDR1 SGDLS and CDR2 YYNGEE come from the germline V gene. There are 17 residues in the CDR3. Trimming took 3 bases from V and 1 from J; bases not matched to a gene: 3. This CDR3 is CASSEGLAGGPQETQYF. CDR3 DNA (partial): TGTGCCAGCAGCGAGGGACTAGCGGGGGGGCCCCAAGAGACC. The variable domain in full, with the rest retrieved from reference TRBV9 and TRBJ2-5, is DSGVTQTPKHLITATGQRVTLRCSPRSGDLSVYWYQQSLDQGLQFLIQYYNGEERAKGNILERFSAQQFPDLHSELNLSSLELGDSALYFCASSEGLAGGPQETQYFGPGTRLLVL.

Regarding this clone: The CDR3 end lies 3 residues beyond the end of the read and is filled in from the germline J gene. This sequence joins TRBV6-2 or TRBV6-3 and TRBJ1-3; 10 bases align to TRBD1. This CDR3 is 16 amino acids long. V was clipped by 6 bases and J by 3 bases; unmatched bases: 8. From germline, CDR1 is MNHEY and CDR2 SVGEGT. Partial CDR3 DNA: TGTGCCAGCAGGCGACAGGGGGCGACGATTGGAAACACC. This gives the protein CASRRQGATIGNT. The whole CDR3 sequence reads CASRRQGATIGNTIYF.

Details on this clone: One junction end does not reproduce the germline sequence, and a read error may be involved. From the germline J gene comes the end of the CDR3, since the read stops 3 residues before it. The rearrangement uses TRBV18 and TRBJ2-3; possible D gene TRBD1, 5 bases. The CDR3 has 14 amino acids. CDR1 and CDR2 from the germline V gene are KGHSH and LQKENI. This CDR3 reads CASSSEQGTGTQYF. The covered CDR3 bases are TGTGCCAGCTCAAGTGAGCAGGGAACAGGTACG. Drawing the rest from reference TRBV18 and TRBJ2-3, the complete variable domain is NAGVMQNPRHLVRRRGQEARLRCSPMKGHSHVYWYRQLPEEGLKFMVYLQKENIIDESGMPKERFSAEFPKEGPSILRIQQVVRGDSAAYFCASSSEQGTGTQYFGPGTRLTVL.

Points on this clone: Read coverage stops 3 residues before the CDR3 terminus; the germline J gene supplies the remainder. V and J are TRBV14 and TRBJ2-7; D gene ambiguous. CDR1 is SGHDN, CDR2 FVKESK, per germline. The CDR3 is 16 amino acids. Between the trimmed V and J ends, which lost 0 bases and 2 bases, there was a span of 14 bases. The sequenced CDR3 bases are TGTGCCAGCAGCCAAGATAAGGGTGTGGGTCCCTACGAG. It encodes CASSQDKGVGPYE. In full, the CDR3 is CASSQDKGVGPYEQYF.

CDR3 loop: CASKPSSGGYEQYF. The covered CDR3 bases are TGTGCCAGCAAACCATCATCGGGTGGGTACGAG. This chain uses TRBV6-2 or TRBV6-3 with TRBJ2-7; D call uncertain. The read finishes 3 residues shy of the CDR3 end, and the germline J gene is used to complete it. With 7 bases removed from V and 4 bases from J, the gap between germline ends came to 17 bases. The CDR3 contains 14 residues. Germline V CDR1 and CDR2: MNHEY, SVGEGT.

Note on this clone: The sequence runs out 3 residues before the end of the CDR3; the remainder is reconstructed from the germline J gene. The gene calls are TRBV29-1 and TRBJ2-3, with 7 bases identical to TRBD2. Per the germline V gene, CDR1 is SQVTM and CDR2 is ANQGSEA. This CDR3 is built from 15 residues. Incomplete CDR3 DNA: TGCAGCACTAAAGCGGGGCTCAAGGTGGGAGAGACG. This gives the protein CSTKAGLKVGET. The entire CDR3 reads CSTKAGLKVGETQYF.

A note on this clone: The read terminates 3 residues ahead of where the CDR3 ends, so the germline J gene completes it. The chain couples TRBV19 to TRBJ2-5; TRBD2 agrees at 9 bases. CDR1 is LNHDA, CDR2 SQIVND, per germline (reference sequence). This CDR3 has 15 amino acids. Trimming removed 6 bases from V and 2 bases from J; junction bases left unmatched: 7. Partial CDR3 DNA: TGTGCCAGTAGGAAGACTAGCGGAGCGCAAGAGACC. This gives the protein CASRKTSGAQET. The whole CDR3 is CASRKTSGAQETQYF. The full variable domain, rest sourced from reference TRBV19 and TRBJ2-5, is DGGITQSPKYLFRKEGQNVTLSCEQNLNHDAMYWYRQDPGQGLRLIYYSQIVNDFQKGDIAEGYSVSREKKESFPLTVTSAQKNPTAFYLCASRKTSGAQETQYFGPGTRLLVL.

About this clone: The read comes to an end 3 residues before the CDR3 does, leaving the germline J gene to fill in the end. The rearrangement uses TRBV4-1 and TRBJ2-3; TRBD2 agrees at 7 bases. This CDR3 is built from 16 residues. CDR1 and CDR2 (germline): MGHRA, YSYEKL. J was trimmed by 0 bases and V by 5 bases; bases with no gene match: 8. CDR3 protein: CASSSVLLASTDTQYF. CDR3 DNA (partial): TGCGCCAGCAGCTCCGTGCTACTAGCGAGCACAGATACG.

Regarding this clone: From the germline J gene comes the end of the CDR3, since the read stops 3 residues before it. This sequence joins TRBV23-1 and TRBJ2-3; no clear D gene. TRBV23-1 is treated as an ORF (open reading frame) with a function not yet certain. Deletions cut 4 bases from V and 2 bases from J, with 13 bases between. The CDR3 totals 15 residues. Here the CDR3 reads CASSRQDPPTDTQYF. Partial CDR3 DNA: TGCGCCAGCAGTCGGCAGGATCCCCCCACAGATACG.